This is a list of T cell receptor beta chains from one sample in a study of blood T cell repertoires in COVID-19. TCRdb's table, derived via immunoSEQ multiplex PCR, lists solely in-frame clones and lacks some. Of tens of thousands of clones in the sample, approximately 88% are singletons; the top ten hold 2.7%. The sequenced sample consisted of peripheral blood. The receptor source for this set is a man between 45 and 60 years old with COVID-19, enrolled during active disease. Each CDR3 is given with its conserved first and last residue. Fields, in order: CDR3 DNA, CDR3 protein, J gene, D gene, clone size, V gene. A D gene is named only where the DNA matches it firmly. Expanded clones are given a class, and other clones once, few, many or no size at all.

CDR3 DNA: TGTGCCAGCAGCTCGGGGACAGGGGGTTCCGAGCAGTACTTC; CDR3 protein: CASSSGTGGSEQYF; J gene: TRBJ2-7; D gene: TRBD1; clone size: -; V gene: TRBV27
CDR3 DNA: TGTGCCAGCAGACCTTATCCTAGCGGGGGTGACACCGGGGAGCTGTTTTTT; CDR3 protein: CASRPYPSGGDTGELFF; J gene: TRBJ2-2; D gene: TRBD2; clone size: -; V gene: TRBV7-9
CDR3 DNA: TGTGCCAGCAGCCTAAATACAGGGGGCCCTTCCGAGCAGTACTTC; CDR3 protein: CASSLNTGGPSEQYF; J gene: TRBJ2-7; D gene: TRBD1; clone size: -; V gene: TRBV7-8
CDR3 DNA: TGTGCCAGCAGCACTGACAGGTACAACGAGCAGTACTTC; CDR3 protein: CASSTDRYNEQYF; J gene: TRBJ2-7; D gene: -; clone size: once; V gene: TRBV9
CDR3 DNA: TGTGCCAGCAGTGAAGGGGGCACCCGCTCTGGAAACACCATATATTTT; CDR3 protein: CASSEGGTRSGNTIYF; J gene: TRBJ1-3; D gene: -; clone size: once; V gene: TRBV2
CDR3 DNA: TGTGCCAGCAGCGGGACAGCTCCAACTAATGAAAAACTGTTTTTT; CDR3 protein: CASSGTAPTNEKLFF; J gene: TRBJ1-4; D gene: TRBD1; clone size: once; V gene: TRBV5-8
CDR3 DNA: TGTGCCAGCTCACCGGGACAGGGGGGTTCACCCCTCCACTTT; CDR3 protein: CASSPGQGGSPLHF; J gene: TRBJ1-6; D gene: TRBD1; clone size: -; V gene: TRBV18
CDR3 DNA: TGTGCCAGCTCACGAAACCGGGACAGGGGCCCCACTGAAGCTTTCTTT; CDR3 protein: CASSRNRDRGPTEAFF; J gene: TRBJ1-1; D gene: TRBD1; clone size: -; V gene: TRBV18
CDR3 DNA: TGTGCCAGCAGCTATACCGGGACAGGGGACTCACCCCTCCACTTT; CDR3 protein: CASSYTGTGDSPLHF; J gene: TRBJ1-6; D gene: TRBD1; clone size: few; V gene: TRBV7-3
CDR3 DNA: TGCGCCAGCAGCTTGGGGGCCGGAAGCTCTGGAAACACCATATATTTT; CDR3 protein: CASSLGAGSSGNTIYF; J gene: TRBJ1-3; D gene: -; clone size: -; V gene: TRBV5-1
CDR3 DNA: TGTGCCAGCGGCTTAACAGATACGCAGTATTTT; CDR3 protein: CASGLTDTQYF; J gene: TRBJ2-3; D gene: -; clone size: -; V gene: TRBV3-1/TRBV3-2
CDR3 DNA: TGTGCCAGCAGTGATAGGGGACTTACGTTGGATACGCAGTATTTT; CDR3 protein: CASSDRGLTLDTQYF; J gene: TRBJ2-3; D gene: -; clone size: -; V gene: TRBV6-2/TRBV6-3
CDR3 DNA: TGTGCCAGCAGGCTGCGGGACAGGGCCAATGAGCAGTTCTTC; CDR3 protein: CASRLRDRANEQFF; J gene: TRBJ2-1; D gene: TRBD1; clone size: -; V gene: TRBV6-6
CDR3 DNA: TGTGCCATCAGTGAGTCGACAGGGCCCCGCTATGGCTACACCTTC; CDR3 protein: CAISESTGPRYGYTF; J gene: TRBJ1-2; D gene: TRBD1; clone size: -; V gene: TRBV10-3
CDR3 DNA: TGTGCCAGCAGTTACATCCGGACAGGGCAAAACACCATATATTTT; CDR3 protein: CASSYIRTGQNTIYF; J gene: TRBJ1-3; D gene: TRBD1; clone size: once; V gene: TRBV6-5
CDR3 DNA: TGTGCCAGCAGCAGATGGGACAAGACTAACTATGGCTACACCTTC; CDR3 protein: CASSRWDKTNYGYTF; J gene: TRBJ1-2; D gene: -; clone size: once; V gene: TRBV21-1
CDR3 DNA: TGTGCCAGCAGCGCCGGGACAGCCTACGAGCAGTACTTC; CDR3 protein: CASSAGTAYEQYF; J gene: TRBJ2-7; D gene: TRBD1; clone size: once; V gene: TRBV5-6
CDR3 DNA: TGTGCCAGCAGTTTATGGGACCGACGGACATATAATTCACCCCTCCACTTT; CDR3 protein: CASSLWDRRTYNSPLHF; J gene: TRBJ1-6; D gene: -; clone size: -; V gene: TRBV28
CDR3 DNA: TGTGCCAGCAGCCGTGGACAGGGCAAAGAGACCCAGTACTTC; CDR3 protein: CASSRGQGKETQYF; J gene: TRBJ2-5; D gene: TRBD1; clone size: -; V gene: TRBV6-5
CDR3 DNA: TGTGCCAGCAGCGCCGGGGGTTTGGGGCCCTATGGCTACACCTTC; CDR3 protein: CASSAGGLGPYGYTF; J gene: TRBJ1-2; D gene: -; clone size: -; V gene: TRBV7-2
CDR3 DNA: TGTGCCACCAGCAGAGTAGGGGTGGAGCTGTTTTTT; CDR3 protein: CATSRVGVELFF; J gene: TRBJ2-2; D gene: -; clone size: -; V gene: TRBV15
CDR3 DNA: TGTGCCAGCAGTTTGGGGAGAGGCGAAAAACTGTTTTTT; CDR3 protein: CASSLGRGEKLFF; J gene: TRBJ1-4; D gene: -; clone size: -; V gene: TRBV27
CDR3 DNA: TGTGCCAGCAGGGATCATAGGGGGTACTATAATTCACCCCTCCACTTT; CDR3 protein: CASRDHRGYYNSPLHF; J gene: TRBJ1-6; D gene: -; clone size: few; V gene: TRBV25-1
CDR3 DNA: TGTGCCAGCAGCGTCCACAGGGGCCCTGAAGCTTTCTTT; CDR3 protein: CASSVHRGPEAFF; J gene: TRBJ1-1; D gene: TRBD1; clone size: -; V gene: TRBV6-5
CDR3 DNA: TGTGCCATCAGTGAGGGGATGCAGGGGGGTAATGAGCAGTTCTTC; CDR3 protein: CAISEGMQGGNEQFF; J gene: TRBJ2-1; D gene: -; clone size: -; V gene: TRBV10-3
CDR3 DNA: TGCGCCAGCAGCGGAGGACGCCTAGGCCCCTACGAGCAGTACTTC; CDR3 protein: CASSGGRLGPYEQYF; J gene: TRBJ2-7; D gene: -; clone size: -; V gene: TRBV5-1
CDR3 DNA: TGTGCCAGTAGCACCGGGATGAACACTGAAGCTTTCTTT; CDR3 protein: CASSTGMNTEAFF; J gene: TRBJ1-1; D gene: -; clone size: -; V gene: TRBV19
CDR3 DNA: TGTGCCTGGAGTGCCGACAGGTTTAACTATGGCTACACCTTC; CDR3 protein: CAWSADRFNYGYTF; J gene: TRBJ1-2; D gene: -; clone size: -; V gene: TRBV30
CDR3 DNA: TGTGCCAGCAGCTTACACAGGTCTAATTCACCCCTCCACTTT; CDR3 protein: CASSLHRSNSPLHF; J gene: TRBJ1-6; D gene: -; clone size: -; V gene: TRBV7-2
CDR3 DNA: TGTGCCAGCAGGGCCGGGACAGGACGGGAAAAACTGTTTTTT; CDR3 protein: CASRAGTGREKLFF; J gene: TRBJ1-4; D gene: TRBD1; clone size: once; V gene: TRBV2
CDR3 DNA: TGTGCCAGCAAACCAGAAGAGACCCAGTACTTC; CDR3 protein: CASKPEETQYF; J gene: TRBJ2-5; D gene: -; clone size: -; V gene: TRBV2
CDR3 DNA: TGCAGTGCTAGTCGGGGGGCGAGGCCCTATGGCTACACCTTC; CDR3 protein: CSASRGARPYGYTF; J gene: TRBJ1-2; D gene: -; clone size: -; V gene: TRBV20-1
CDR3 DNA: TGTGCCACCAAGCGCGGGGTACAAGAGACCCAGTACTTC; CDR3 protein: CATKRGVQETQYF; J gene: TRBJ2-5; D gene: -; clone size: -; V gene: TRBV10-3
CDR3 DNA: TGTGCCATCCACGCGGGCTCGAGGAACACTGAAGCTTTCTTT; CDR3 protein: CAIHAGSRNTEAFF; J gene: TRBJ1-1; D gene: -; clone size: -; V gene: TRBV10-3
CDR3 DNA: TGTGCCAGCAGCGCCGGACTAGCAAAATCGAACACCGGGGAGCTGTTTTTT; CDR3 protein: CASSAGLAKSNTGELFF; J gene: TRBJ2-2; D gene: TRBD2; clone size: -; V gene: TRBV7-2
CDR3 DNA: TGTGCCAGCAGCTTAGCCCCCGGGAGTCAGCCCCAGCATTTT; CDR3 protein: CASSLAPGSQPQHF; J gene: TRBJ1-5; D gene: -; clone size: -; V gene: TRBV7-2
CDR3 DNA: TGTGCCAGCAGTCGACAGGGGACTGGAAACACCATATATTTT; CDR3 protein: CASSRQGTGNTIYF; J gene: TRBJ1-3; D gene: TRBD1; clone size: -; V gene: TRBV6-5
CDR3 DNA: TGTGCCAGCAGTTACCCACCATTCGCCGGGACAGGGGGCTCCTACGAGCAGTACTTC; CDR3 protein: CASSYPPFAGTGGSYEQYF; J gene: TRBJ2-7; D gene: TRBD1; clone size: -; V gene: TRBV6-2/TRBV6-3
CDR3 DNA: TGTGCCAGCAGCCAAGATCAGACAGGGCGTGGCTACACCTTC; CDR3 protein: CASSQDQTGRGYTF; J gene: TRBJ1-2; D gene: TRBD1; clone size: -; V gene: TRBV3-1/TRBV3-2
CDR3 DNA: TGTGCCAGCAGCTTACGAGCCCGGGACAGGTCGGTTGGGGATGGCTACACCTTC; CDR3 protein: CASSLRARDRSVGDGYTF; J gene: TRBJ1-2; D gene: TRBD1; clone size: -; V gene: TRBV7-8
CDR3 DNA: TGCGCCAGCAGCCCGACTAGCGGGCAAGAGACCCAGTACTTC; CDR3 protein: CASSPTSGQETQYF; J gene: TRBJ2-5; D gene: TRBD2; clone size: -; V gene: TRBV5-1
CDR3 DNA: TGCGCCAGCAGCCATGGGCGGGGGCGCGGGAGCAATGAGCAGTTCTTC; CDR3 protein: CASSHGRGRGSNEQFF; J gene: TRBJ2-1; D gene: -; clone size: -; V gene: TRBV4-1
CDR3 DNA: TGTGCCAGCTCACCACCCACCTACTACACCGGGGAGCTGTTTTTT; CDR3 protein: CASSPPTYYTGELFF; J gene: TRBJ2-2; D gene: -; clone size: -; V gene: TRBV18
CDR3 DNA: TGCGCCAGCAGCCAAACGACAGGGAACACTGAAGCTTTCTTT; CDR3 protein: CASSQTTGNTEAFF; J gene: TRBJ1-1; D gene: -; clone size: -; V gene: TRBV4-1
CDR3 DNA: TGTGCCAGCAGCTTGGTATACAGGGGGCGCGAGGTCGATGAAAAACTGTTTTTT; CDR3 protein: CASSLVYRGREVDEKLFF; J gene: TRBJ1-4; D gene: TRBD1; clone size: -; V gene: TRBV5-5